This paragraph reports one T cell receptor (beta chain). What it binds is unknown. This specimen comes from a study of early T cells in non-severe SARS-CoV-2 infection. As for the study in general: The input, bulk RNA from unsorted whole blood, was sequenced, and chains were unpaired. Overall study findings and caveats: VDJdb-based matching was biased toward anti-spike CD8 responses and missed private and CD4 specificities.

J gave up 6 bases and V 2 bases, and 6 bases lay outside the gene matches. CDR1 and CDR2 from the germline V gene are SGHNT and YENEEA. This CDR3 has 14 residues. Individually, cDNA molecules had unique molecular identifiers attached to them. TCRdb processed the 5' RACE reads anew with MiXCR; each CDR3 protein has one entry. There are tens of thousands of distinct CDR3 sequences in the sample; roughly 5.7% occur only once, and approximately 5% lies in the top ten. The chain recombines TRBV11-3 with TRBJ1-1; 7 bases are shared with TRBD1. Specimen: whole blood. The source is an adult who was a healthcare worker with PCR-confirmed SARS-CoV-2 infection or an uninfected control (not recorded which). This chain's CDR3 is CASSLSGRGAEAFF. The CDR3 DNA sequence: TGTGCCAGCAGCTTAAGCGGCAGGGGGGCTGAAGCTTTCTTT.